This T cell receptor beta chain was found in a study of identical twins. The study, taken as a whole, reports: Compared with unrelated sharing, twin-shared out-of-frame alpha sequences had more low-probability sequences. Abundant beta clonotypes from cord blood had fewer insertions, unlike memory repertoires, which showed none.

TCRdb analysed the 5' RACE reads with MiXCR anew, one entry per CDR3 protein. Of hundreds of thousands of distinct CDR3 sequences listed, 6% to 6.5% are singletons. This clonotype was observed a handful of times. Antigen unknown. Everyone who gave samples was a healthy Caucasian. The CDR3 loop spans 15 amino acids. Germline CDR1 reads MDHEN; CDR2 reads SYDVKM. V lost 2 bases and J lost 0, with 5 bases in between. The TCR comes from a man aged 18-30 years in good health. J is TRBJ2-6 and V is TRBV28; D gene ambiguous. Sequencing was done on a sample of naive T cells sorted from blood. In nucleotides, the CDR3 is TGTGCCAGCAGTTTACGTATCTCTGGGGCCAACGTCCTGACTTTC. Its translation: CASSLRISGANVLTF.